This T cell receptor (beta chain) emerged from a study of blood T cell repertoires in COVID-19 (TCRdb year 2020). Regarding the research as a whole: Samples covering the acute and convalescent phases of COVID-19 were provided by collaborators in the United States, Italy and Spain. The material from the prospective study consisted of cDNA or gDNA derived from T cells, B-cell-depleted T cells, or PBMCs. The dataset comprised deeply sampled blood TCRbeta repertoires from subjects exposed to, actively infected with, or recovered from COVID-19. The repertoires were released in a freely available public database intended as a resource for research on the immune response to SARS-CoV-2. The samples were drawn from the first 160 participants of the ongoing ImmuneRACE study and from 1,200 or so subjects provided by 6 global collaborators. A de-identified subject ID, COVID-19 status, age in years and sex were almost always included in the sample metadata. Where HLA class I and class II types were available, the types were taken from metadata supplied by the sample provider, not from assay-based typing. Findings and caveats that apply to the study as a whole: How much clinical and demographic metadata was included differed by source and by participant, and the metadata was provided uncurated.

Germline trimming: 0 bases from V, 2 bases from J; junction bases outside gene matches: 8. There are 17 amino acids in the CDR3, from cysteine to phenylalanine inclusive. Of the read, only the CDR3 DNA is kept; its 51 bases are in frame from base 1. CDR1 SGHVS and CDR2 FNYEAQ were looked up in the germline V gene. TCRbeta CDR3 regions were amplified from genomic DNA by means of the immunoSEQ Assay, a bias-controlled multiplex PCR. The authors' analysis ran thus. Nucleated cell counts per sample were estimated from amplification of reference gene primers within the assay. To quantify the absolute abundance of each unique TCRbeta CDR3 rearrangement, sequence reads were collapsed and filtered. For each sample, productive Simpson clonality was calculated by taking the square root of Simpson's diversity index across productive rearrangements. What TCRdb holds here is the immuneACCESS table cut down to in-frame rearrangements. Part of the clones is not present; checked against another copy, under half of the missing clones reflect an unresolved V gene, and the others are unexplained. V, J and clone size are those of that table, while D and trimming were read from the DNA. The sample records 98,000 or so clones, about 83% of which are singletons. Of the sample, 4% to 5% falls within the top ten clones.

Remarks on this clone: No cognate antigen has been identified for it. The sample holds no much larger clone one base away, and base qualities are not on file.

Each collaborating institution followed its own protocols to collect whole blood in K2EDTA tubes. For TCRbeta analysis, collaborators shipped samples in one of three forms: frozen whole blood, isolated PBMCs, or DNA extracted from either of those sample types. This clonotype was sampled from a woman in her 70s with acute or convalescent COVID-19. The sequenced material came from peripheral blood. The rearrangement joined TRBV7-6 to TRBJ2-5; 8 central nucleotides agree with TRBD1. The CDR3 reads CASSLAVVTGGQETQYF. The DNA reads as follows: TGTGCCAGCAGCTTAGCGGTCGTTACAGGGGGTCAAGAGACCCAGTACTTC.